The clone carrying this T cell receptor beta chain was detected a few times. As yet, its antigen is unknown. The record originates from a study of blood T cells in healthy people across ages. Germline loops: CDR1 SGHNT, CDR2 YYREEE (reference sequence). This CDR3 region has 16 residues. With 4 bases clipped from V and 2 bases from J, the junction kept 10 bases outside the gene matches. Findings and caveats of the study: Per-million-T-cell TCR beta diversity fell roughly linearly with age.

Next came a second PCR, run for about 6 to 12 cycles, which used a sample-barcoded 5' primer along with a J-beta primer mix. Each single sample gave us at least 2.5 million CDR3-containing paired-end reads. TCRdb reprocessed the 5' RACE reads via MiXCR and lists one record per CDR3 protein. The sample shows approximately 800,000 distinct CDR3 sequences, approximately 25% of them seen only once. These data were also filed under a second study, of T cells of mothers and their children. That work adds: The TCR beta CDR3 read count exceeded 9.5 million for each mother and was several million for each child.

Sample: blood. The chain uses TRBV5-4 and TRBJ2-5, with TRBD2 matching over 8 bases. The TCR originated in a boy younger than 18 in good health. The CDR3 bases are TGTGCCAGCAGCGGTACGAAGCGGGGGCCTCAAGAGACCCAGTACTTC. It yields the protein CASSGTKRGPQETQYF.